This T cell receptor (beta chain) was profiled in a study of blood T cell repertoires in COVID-19. As for the study in general: Italy, Spain and the United States were the sources of the convalescent and acute COVID-19 samples. From T cells, B-cell-depleted T cells, or PBMCs came the material, which was cDNA or gDNA.

In the authors' methods: Researchers report that nucleated cell counts were estimated from reference gene primer amplification. TCRdb's copy holds only in-frame clones and misses some; the assay was immunoSEQ multiplex PCR. V and J calls and clone size are copied from that table; D and trimming were computed from the DNA. The sample has 130,000 to 150,000 clones, 80% to 90% seen once. V dropped 2 bases and J dropped 8 bases, with 17 bases sitting between them. The germline V gene has CDR1 SGHNT and CDR2 YYREEE (reference sequence). CDR3 length equals 15 residues. Sequencing was done on a sample of peripheral blood. The clonotype was recovered from a man aged 45-65 years who had recovered from COVID-19. The chain uses TRBV5-4 and TRBJ2-1, with TRBD1 as a possible D gene (7 bases). This CDR3 is CASSLGQEEGYEQFF. The CDR3 region has the DNA TGTGCCAGCAGCTTAGGACAGGAGGAGGGATATGAGCAGTTCTTC.